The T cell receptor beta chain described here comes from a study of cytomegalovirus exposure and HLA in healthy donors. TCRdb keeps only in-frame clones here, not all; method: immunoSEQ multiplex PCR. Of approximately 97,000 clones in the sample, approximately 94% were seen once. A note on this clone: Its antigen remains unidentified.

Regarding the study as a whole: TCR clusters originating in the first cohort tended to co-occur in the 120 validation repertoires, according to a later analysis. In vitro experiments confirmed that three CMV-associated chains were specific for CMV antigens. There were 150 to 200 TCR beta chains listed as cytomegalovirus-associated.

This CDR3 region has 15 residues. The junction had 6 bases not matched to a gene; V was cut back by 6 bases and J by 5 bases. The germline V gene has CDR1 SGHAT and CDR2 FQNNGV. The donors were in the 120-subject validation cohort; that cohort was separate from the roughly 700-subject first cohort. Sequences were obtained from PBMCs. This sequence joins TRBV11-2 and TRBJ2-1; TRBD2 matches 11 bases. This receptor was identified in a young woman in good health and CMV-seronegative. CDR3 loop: CASRPSGGLNNEQFF. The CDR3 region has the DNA TGTGCCAGCAGACCTAGCGGGGGGCTAAACAATGAGCAGTTCTTC.